The entry that follows covers one T cell receptor (beta chain) sequence. This clonotype was detected only a few times. Its recognized antigen is unknown. One base away there is no much larger clone; base qualities are not given. The library was obtained by multiplex PCR. Sequenced on an Illumina HiSeq 4000. To build TCR beta libraries, CDR3 regions were amplified by Arm-PCR using iRepertoire HTBI primers. Gel purification was performed on PCR products prior to sequencing. The study's own analysis went as follows. Gene usage analysis of CDR3 amino acid clonotypes used the approximately 62 TRBV and approximately 13 TRBJ segments found across samples. Filtered high-quality paired reads were merged into contigs using COPE and FqMerger. BLAST was used to align contigs to IMGT TRBV, TRBD and TRBJ reference genes, with CDR3 defined following IMGT. Any clonotype with a frequency above 0.1% was counted as a highly expanded clone. Shannon entropy was used to measure repertoire diversity, and the Gini coefficient was used to measure V-J evenness. Public clonotypes were defined as clonotypes shared by more than one individual. TCRdb reanalyzed the raw reads on its own, using fastp at Q25 for trimming and MiXCR for clone calling, and kept in-frame beta chains. Records with the same CDR3 protein are collapsed into one entry carrying the most frequent genes and DNA. The authors' filters were not applied to this entry. The sample has a few hundred thousand distinct CDR3 sequences on record, around 23% of them singletons. The ten top clones hold around 30% of the sample.

The data were obtained in a study of regulatory T cells in long-lasting Graves disease (dated by TCRdb to the early 2020s). Study-wide context: Persistent Graves' disease meant more than 5 years of antithyroid drug treatment with TSH receptor autoantibodies that stayed positive. Persistent Graves' disease patients were compared with newly diagnosed Graves' disease patients by peripheral blood TCR sequencing and RNA sequencing. The study took place in China and was registered as a clinical trial. A total of around 35 samples underwent TCR sequencing: 13 from persistent and roughly 20 from newly diagnosed Graves' disease patients. Persistent Graves' disease patients in the clinical cohort had taken antithyroid drugs for approximately ten years on average.

V loses 0 bases at its end and J loses 9 bases; junction bases beyond the gene matches: 3. Taken from cysteine to phenylalanine, the CDR3 has 13 residues. Only the CDR3 DNA stays, 39 bases, in frame from base 1. The germline V gene encodes CDR1 SGHDN and CDR2 FVKESK. What the study reported, not specific to this receptor: The study examined only peripheral blood because the primary lesion, thyroid tissue, could not be accessed. As a limitation, the authors acknowledged that the small sample size may reduce accuracy. More public clonotypes were shared among persistent patients (around 3,000) than among newly diagnosed patients (roughly 1,000). TRBV28, TRBJ1-2 and TRBJ2-5 were preferentially used in persistent disease, while TRBV20-1 and TRBJ2-1 were favored in newly diagnosed disease. Lower TCR Shannon entropy and fewer highly expanded clones were observed in persistent Graves' disease patients than in newly diagnosed patients, which suggested clonal expansion. Sequencing and analysis were limited to the TCR beta chain.

The label giving this sample's time point can be read as: persistent/refractory GD, antithyroid drugs over 5 years with positive TRAb. For both TCR sequencing and RNA sequencing, RNA was extracted from PBMCs in TRIzol. The diagnosis of Graves' disease followed American Thyroid Association guidelines. Recruitment of patients was carried out at an endocrinology department in Xi'an, China. Each patient gave 8.5 to 9.5 milliliters of peripheral blood, collected in an EDTA anticoagulant tube. Ficoll Paque Plus density gradient separation was used to isolate PBMCs, and no further T cell sorting was done. An Agilent 2100 Bioanalyzer and agarose gel were used to check RNA quality, and a NanoDrop 2000 was used to measure RNA concentration.

The V and J genes are TRBV14 and TRBJ2-3; 7 central bases correspond to TRBD1. This specimen was peripheral blood mononuclear cells (PBMCs), taken when the disease was refractory, from a patient treated with antithyroid drugs. The source of this sequence is a woman between 40 and 55 years old with Graves disease. Donor details come from another sample of the same person, matched by shared clones. The DNA is TGTGCCAGCAGCCAAGAGAGGGGGCGAACGCAGTATTTT. It encodes CASSQERGRTQYF.